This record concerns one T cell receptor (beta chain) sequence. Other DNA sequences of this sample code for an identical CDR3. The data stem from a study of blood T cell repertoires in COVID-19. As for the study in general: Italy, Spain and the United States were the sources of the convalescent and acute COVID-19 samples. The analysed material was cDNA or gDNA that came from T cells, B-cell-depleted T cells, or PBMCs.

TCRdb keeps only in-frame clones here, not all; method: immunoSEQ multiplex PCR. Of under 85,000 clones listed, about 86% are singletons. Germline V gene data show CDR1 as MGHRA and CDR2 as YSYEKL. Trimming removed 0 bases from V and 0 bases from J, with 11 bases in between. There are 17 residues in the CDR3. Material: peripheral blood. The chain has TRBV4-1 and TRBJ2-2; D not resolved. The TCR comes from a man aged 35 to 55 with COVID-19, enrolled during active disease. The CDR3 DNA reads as TGCGCCAGCAGCCAAGATGTTGGCCGGGCGAACACCGGGGAGCTGTTTTTT. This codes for CASSQDVGRANTGELFF.